Sequencing of this T cell receptor (beta chain) was carried out in a study of blood T cell repertoires in COVID-19. Study context: COVID-19 samples from acute and convalescent phases originated in the United States, Italy and Spain. T cells, B-cell-depleted T cells, or PBMCs supplied cDNA or gDNA.

In the source study's methods: Estimation of nucleated cell counts relied on the amplification of reference gene primers. Only in-frame clones appear in the TCRdb table, and some are missing; sequencing was by immunoSEQ multiplex PCR. That table furnishes V, J and clone size, whereas the DNA furnished D and trimming. The table lists roughly 30,000 clones, around 88% of them singletons, with about 16% in the top ten. V shed 0 bases, J shed 5 bases, and the junction held 2 bases outside the gene matches. The germline CDR1 and CDR2 sequences are SGDLS and YYNGEE. The CDR3 sequence is 14 residues long. The specimen sequenced was peripheral blood. This sequence joins TRBV9 and TRBJ2-1; 7 nucleotides agree with TRBD2. The receptor's source is a human donor in a cohort sampled during active COVID-19. CDR3 region: CASSVVGGNNEQFF. The CDR3 DNA follows: TGTGCCAGCAGCGTAGTCGGGGGGAACAATGAGCAGTTCTTC.